This T cell receptor (beta chain) was identified during a study of technical replicates of blood from a few donors (dated by TCRdb to about 2017). To prepare the library, the immunoSEQ multiplex PCR assay was applied. TCRdb re-hosts the immuneACCESS table, in-frame sequences only. Its copies lack some clones; in the studies checked, an unresolved V gene accounts for under half of them, and the cause for the rest is not known. In this sample the table shows 95,000 or so clones, approximately 95% of which occur a single time. About 0.37% of the sample comes from the top ten. With regard to this clone: What antigen it recognizes has not been identified. No base-level quality is on record; no much larger clone is a single base apart.

Reading the germline V gene gives CDR1 MNHNS and CDR2 SASEGT. Counted from cysteine to phenylalanine, this CDR3 has 14 amino acids. CDR3 DNA is the only sequence kept; it has 42 bases, read in frame from the first base. Trimming takes 8 bases from V and 4 bases from J, and the germline ends sit 16 bases apart. The sequencing sample was made of T cells isolated from PBMCs. The TCR comes from a human donor in good health. The V and J segments used are TRBV6-1 and TRBJ2-3, with TRBD1 perhaps the D gene, on 5 matching bases. The DNA sequence reads TGTGCCAGCTCCCAACTCAGGGATCCAGATACGCAGTATTTT. The resulting protein is CASSQLRDPDTQYF.